The T cell receptor beta chain described here comes from a study of T cells in Graves' hyperthyroidism and ophthalmopathy (dated by TCRdb to the late 2010s). Context from the whole study: Peripheral blood was collected at initial diagnosis, before any treatment. In addition, the study compared T-cell repertoires in thyroid tissue and in blood from a handful of Graves' hyperthyroidism patients. The paper reports TCR Vbeta CDR3 sequencing of 130 to 150 peripheral blood samples: some 41 ophthalmopathy, under 85 hyperthyroidism and roughly 17 progressor patients. After blood sampling, hyperthyroidism patients were treated with methimazole at a starting dose of 30 mg daily, and ophthalmopathy patients were treated with high-dose intravenous methylprednisolone. The 75 to 100 discovery patients were randomly divided into training and test sets at a 7:3 ratio. Whether ophthalmopathy could be predicted prospectively was tested in an independent validation cohort made up of approximately 19 hyperthyroidism patients plus 17 patients who later progressed to ophthalmopathy. To identify distinguishing TCR V-J signatures, a discovery cohort of some 99 patients was used, comprising fewer than 45 with Graves' ophthalmopathy and 57 with stable Graves' hyperthyroidism. Broad study findings and their caveats: In cross-validation, a model built on a 13 V-J signature told ophthalmopathy apart from stable hyperthyroidism with 85% to 90% sensitivity and approximately 81% specificity, and in testing the same model reached 80%/75%. In validation, the model predicted progression to ophthalmopathy a median of roughly six months before onset, with 70% to 71% sensitivity and roughly 72% specificity. No statistical method was used to set the sample size in advance, and investigators knew the group allocation. Blood samples also contained most of the expanded thyroid clonotypes (frequency above 0.001), which suggests that blood repertoires may reflect thyroid immune responses.

Trimming removed 4 bases from V and 10 bases from J; the gene matches leave 7 bases unexplained. Via the germline V gene, CDR1 is SGHRS and CDR2 YFSETQ. The CDR3 numbers 15 residues from cysteine through phenylalanine. Solely the CDR3 DNA is kept, with 45 bases framed from the first base. Ophthalmopathy patients had moderately to severely active disease, with a Clinical Activity Score of 3 or more, a NOSPECS grade of 4 or more, and a disease duration of less than 3 months. Patients with uncontrolled infections, other autoimmune diseases, pregnancy or lactation were excluded. Diagnoses were established on the basis of clinical symptoms, serum thyroxine and TRAb, thyroid ultrasound, and orbital computed tomography. PBMCs were separated from 10 ml of fresh peripheral blood using Ficoll-Paque density gradient centrifugation. Total RNA was extracted using Trizol reagent, and RNA quality was assessed on an Agilent 2100 Bioanalyzer.

The TCR beta CDR3 regions were amplified from RNA transcripts. The first round of RT-PCR for the TCR CDR3 was performed with the HTBI primer set and the Qiagen OneStep RT-PCR kit. Libraries were constructed in a second round of multiplex PCR, after which size selection and purification were carried out. Paired-end sequencing of the libraries was performed with 100 bp reads on an Illumina HiSeq2000. The authors' pipeline ran thus. SOAPnuke was used to process the raw data, throwing out any read that contained adapters or uncalled bases, had a mean Phred below 15, or lacked an exact constant-primer or identifier match. COPE v1.2.5 was used to merge the high-quality paired reads, and each unique nucleotide sequence was defined as a clonotype. MiTCR v1.1 was used to align clonotypes to the IMGT TRBV, TRBD and TRBJ reference segments. Only V-J combinations with frequency above 0.0001, covering 99% to 99.2% of repertoires, were analysed. The TCS score was defined as the ratio of F50 (clonal expansion) to E x V (chaos), calculated using BLOSUM62-based TCRdist between CDR3 peptides within each V-J. Welch's t-statistics and random forest reduced 450 to 600 V-J features to 13, which were used in a naive Bayes classifier (R e1071). The similarity between thyroid and blood repertoires was quantified using the Morisita-Horn index. TCRdb applied fastp at Q25 and MiXCR to the public reads, then kept only in-frame beta chains. Each entry is one CDR3 protein sequence, shown with its most common DNA and genes. The V and J calls reflect TCRdb's pipeline rather than the authors' work. For this sample the table gives about 610,000 distinct CDR3 sequences, of which under 15% were detected only once. The ten largest account for over 3.5% of the sample.

Turning to this clonotype: Its target antigen remains unknown. No much larger clone exists at a distance of one base, and base qualities are not known.

The chain is made from TRBV5-1 and TRBJ1-6, with 11 junctional bases fitting TRBD1. The sequence was collected from a woman aged 40 to 50 with Graves' ophthalmopathy. Sequencing was done on a sample of blood. The CDR3 corresponds to CASSRTGGLGSPLHF. In nucleotides, the sequence is TGCGCCAGCAGCAGGACAGGGGGCTTGGGATCACCCCTCCACTTT.